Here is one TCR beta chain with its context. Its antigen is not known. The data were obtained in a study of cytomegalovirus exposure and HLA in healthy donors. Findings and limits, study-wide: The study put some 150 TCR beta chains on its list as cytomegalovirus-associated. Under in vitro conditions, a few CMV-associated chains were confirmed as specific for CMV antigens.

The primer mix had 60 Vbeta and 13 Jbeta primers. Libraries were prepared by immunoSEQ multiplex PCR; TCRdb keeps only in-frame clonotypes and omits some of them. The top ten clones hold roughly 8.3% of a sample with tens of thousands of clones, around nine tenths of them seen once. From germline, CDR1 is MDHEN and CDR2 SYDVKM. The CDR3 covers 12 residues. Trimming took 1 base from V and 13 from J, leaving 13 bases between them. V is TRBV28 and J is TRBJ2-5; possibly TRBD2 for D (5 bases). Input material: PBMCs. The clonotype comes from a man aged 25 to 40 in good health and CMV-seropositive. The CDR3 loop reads CASSLSPRARYF. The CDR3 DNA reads TGTGCCAGCAGTTTATCTCCGAGGGCCCGGTACTTC.